The clone carrying this TCR beta chain has a handful of counts. The data were obtained in a study of blood T cell repertoires in COVID-19. Study overall: COVID-19 samples collected from the United States, Italy and Spain covered acute and convalescent phases. PBMCs, B-cell-depleted T cells, or T cells were the source of the cDNA or gDNA that made up the material.

As processed by the authors: Amplification from reference gene primers served as the basis for estimated nucleated cell counts. The data were produced by immunoSEQ multiplex PCR, yet TCRdb's version contains in-frame clones alone and is incomplete. For V, J and clone size, that table is used; D and trimming come from the DNA. The data hold 650,000 to 800,000 clones, with 85% to 90% observed a single time. V was clipped by 1 base and J by 0 bases; unmatched bases: 15. CDR1 and CDR2 (germline): GTSNPN, SVGIG (reference sequence). The CDR3 extends over 19 amino acids. The chain couples TRBV30 to TRBJ1-5; 7 positions match TRBD1. Sequencing was done on a sample of peripheral blood. The clonotype comes from a young woman with acute or convalescent COVID-19. CDR3 region: CAWSGFSGGLTGSNQPQHF. The CDR3, as DNA: TGTGCCTGGAGTGGGTTTTCAGGGGGGCTTACAGGTAGCAATCAGCCCCAGCATTTT.